This TCR beta chain emerged from a study of blood T cell repertoires in COVID-19. Study at large: Samples taken during acute and convalescent COVID-19 were collected in the United States, Italy and Spain. Sources were T cells, B-cell-depleted T cells, or PBMCs; the material itself was cDNA or gDNA.

Authors' analysis steps: Reference gene primer amplification in the assay estimated nucleated cell counts. The method was immunoSEQ multiplex PCR; TCRdb's version includes in-frame clones alone and lacks a portion of them. For V, J and clone size, that table is used; D and trimming come from the DNA. The table lists fewer than 300,000 clones, more than 75% of them singletons, with 2% to 2.5% in the top ten. The clonotype was recovered from a woman aged 50 to 60 with acute or convalescent COVID-19. The sequenced sample consisted of peripheral blood.

CDR3 loop: CASSPGQGRYGTEAFF. CDR3 nucleotide sequence: TGTGCCAGCAGCCCCGGACAGGGGCGCTATGGCACTGAAGCTTTCTTT. V is TRBV28 and J is TRBJ1-1, with TRBD1 matching over 9 bases. This CDR3 is 16 amino acids long. The germline V gene has CDR1 MDHEN and CDR2 SYDVKM. V gave up 6 bases and J gave up 4 bases; unmatched junction bases: 12.